This T cell receptor (beta chain) was observed in a study of blood T cells in healthy people across ages. Points from the study as a whole: Observed TCR beta diversity per million T cells went down as age went up. This fall followed a roughly linear course with age.

Germline V gene sequence: CDR1 SGHRS, CDR2 YFSETQ. There are 18 residues in the CDR3. After removal of 2 bases from V and 0 bases from J, the junction contained 9 bases not matched to a gene. Primers used in a second PCR of roughly 7 to 11 cycles were a sample-barcoded 5' primer and a J-beta primer mix. A single record per CDR3 protein comes from TCRdb applying MiXCR to the 5' RACE reads. The sample has roughly 1,700,000 distinct CDR3 sequences, 28% seen once; the top ten hold roughly 8%. This clonotype showed up many times. Its antigen is not known. The people who gave samples were healthy Caucasians from Russia, aged roughly 6 to 100. Drawn from each donor were approximately 9.2 milliliters of peripheral blood.

Sequencing was performed on blood. The rearrangement links TRBV5-1 to TRBJ2-4; 9 bases fit TRBD1. This receptor was taken from a woman aged 30 to 39 in good health. The CDR3 loop is CASSLPRGQGLAKNIQYF. CDR3 nucleotide sequence: TGCGCCAGCAGCTTACCCCGCGGACAGGGGTTAGCCAAAAACATTCAGTACTTC.